This TCR beta chain was recovered during a study of T cell repertoires in ileal Crohn's disease. Repertoires were generated with immunoSEQ multiplex PCR, while TCRdb's copy carries only in-frame clones and drops some. The sample lists a few thousand clones, 76% seen once, with around 15% in the top ten. The length of the CDR3 is 14 residues. Germline V lookup: CDR1 SEHNR, CDR2 FQNEAQ (reference sequence). Trimming removed 1 base at V and 4 bases at J, with 8 bases between. The receptor was isolated from an adult with Crohn's disease. Sequenced sample: ileal tissue. The rearrangement links TRBV7-9 to TRBJ2-1; D remains ambiguous. CDR3 residues: CASSLEVRYNEQFF. The DNA for the CDR3 is TGTGCCAGCAGCTTAGAAGTCAGGTACAATGAGCAGTTCTTC.